These T cell receptor beta chains were read from a single sample in a study of multiple sclerosis patients with progressive multifocal leukoencephalopathy. The repertoire was sequenced with immunoSEQ multiplex PCR; TCRdb's copy has only in-frame clones and lacks some. The sample has under 40,000 clones; 89% are singletons. The source material was PBMCs. The receptors were gathered from a human donor with multiple sclerosis. Both conserved end residues are part of each CDR3. The D gene is left open where the match is weak. Rows give clone size only sometimes, using once, few, many, or a class for an expanded clone.

>-|TRBV2|-|TRBJ1-3
CASSGAPGNTIYF
TGTGCCAGCAGTGGGGCGCCTGGAAACACCATATATTTT
>-|TRBV6-1|-|TRBJ1-1
CASSAVQGKETEAFF
TGTGCCAGCAGTGCCGTCCAGGGGAAGGAGACTGAAGCTTTCTTT
>-|TRBV29-1|TRBD1|TRBJ1-1
CSGDRGEAFF
TGCAGCGGTGACAGGGGAGAAGCTTTCTTT
>-|TRBV2|TRBD1|TRBJ1-2
CASSEWARGENYGYTF
TGTGCCAGCAGTGAATGGGCCAGGGGGGAGAACTATGGCTACACCTTC
>-|TRBV9|-|TRBJ2-6
CASNFTYSNQSRANVLTF
TGTGCCAGCAACTTCACGTACTCAAACCAAAGTCGGGCCAACGTCCTGACTTTC
>-|TRBV18|TRBD1|TRBJ1-1
CASSPDRGLEAFF
TGTGCCAGCTCACCAGATAGGGGGCTGGAAGCTTTCTTT
>-|TRBV5-4|-|TRBJ1-2
CASSSSQGANYGYTF
TGTGCCAGCAGCTCCTCGCAGGGCGCTAACTATGGCTACACCTTC
>-|TRBV5-4|-|TRBJ2-7
CASSPTASPRDEQYF
TGTGCCAGCAGCCCGACAGCTTCTCCCCGTGACGAGCAGTACTTC
>-|TRBV28|-|TRBJ1-3
CASSLGNTIYF
TGTGCCAGCAGTTTAGGAAACACCATATATTTT
>-|TRBV28|-|TRBJ2-6
CASSGRPGANVLTF
TGTGCCAGCTCGGGACGCCCTGGGGCCAACGTCCTGACTTTC
>-|TRBV5-1|TRBD1|TRBJ1-2
CASSNRGREDGYTF
TGCGCCAGCAGTAACAGGGGCCGAGAGGATGGCTACACCTTC
>-|TRBV7-2|TRBD1|TRBJ2-1
CASSLFFSGGYNEQFF
TGTGCCAGCAGCCTTTTTTTTTCAGGGGGTTACAATGAGCAGTTCTTC
>-|TRBV15|-|TRBJ1-2
CATSTGGDTNYGYTF
TGTGCCACCAGCACAGGAGGTGACACAAACTATGGCTACACCTTC
>-|TRBV28|-|TRBJ1-1
CASTRRAGYNTEAFF
TGTGCCAGCACCCGACGGGCAGGCTATAACACTGAAGCTTTCTTT
>once|TRBV6-4|-|TRBJ1-5
CASSHVLGRRCYSNQPQHF
TGTGCCAGCAGCCACGTTCTTGGACGGCGATGTTATAGCAATCAGCCCCAGCATTTT
>-|TRBV19|-|TRBJ2-1
CASSTSGTTYNEQFF
TGTGCCAGTAGTACCTCCGGGACCACGTACAATGAGCAGTTCTTC
>-|TRBV29-1|-|TRBJ2-2
CSAGLGGGNTGELFF
TGCAGCGCCGGTCTGGGTGGGGGTAACACCGGGGAGCTGTTTTTT
>-|TRBV29-1|TRBD1|TRBJ1-1
CSYNLGTGDTEAFF
TGCAGCTACAACCTGGGGACAGGGGACACTGAAGCTTTCTTT
>-|TRBV7-2|-|TRBJ1-1
CASSPPRDGGTEAFF
TGTGCCAGCAGCCCCCCAAGGGACGGCGGAACTGAAGCTTTCTTT
>-|TRBV7-2|TRBD2|TRBJ2-5
CVSSWTSGRASETQYF
TGTGTCAGCAGCTGGACTAGCGGGAGGGCCTCGGAGACCCAGTACTTC
>-|TRBV30|-|TRBJ2-3
CAWGRDGTDTQYF
TGTGCCTGGGGCCGGGACGGCACAGATACGCAGTATTTT
>-|TRBV27|TRBD1|TRBJ1-2
CASSLSGGRGPNYGYTF
TGTGCCAGCAGTTTATCGGGAGGCAGGGGGCCGAACTATGGCTACACCTTC
>-|TRBV6-6|-|TRBJ2-4
CASRPLWEDIQYF
TGTGCCAGCAGGCCCCTCTGGGAAGACATTCAGTACTTC
>once|TRBV9|-|TRBJ1-1
CASSPRAGGNTEAFF
TGTGCCAGCAGCCCCCGGGCAGGAGGGAACACTGAAGCTTTCTTT
>-|TRBV27|-|TRBJ1-2
CASSLRKNYGYTF
TGTGCCAGCAGTCTCCGGAAGAACTATGGCTACACCTTC
>-|TRBV5-1|TRBD1|TRBJ1-2
CASSLGTGYGYTF
TGCGCCAGCAGCTTGGGGACAGGCTATGGCTACACCTTC
>-|TRBV6-1|TRBD2|TRBJ2-5
CASSVDSGLQETQYF
TGTGCCAGCAGTGTAGATAGCGGGTTACAAGAGACCCAGTACTTC
>-|TRBV2|-|TRBJ1-5
CASSDPRGYSNQPQHF
TGTGCCAGCAGTGATCCCAGGGGATATAGCAATCAGCCCCAGCATTTT
>-|TRBV27|-|TRBJ2-3
CASSNLVIAETQYF
TGTGCCAGCAGCAATCTCGTCATCGCGGAGACGCAGTATTTT
>-|TRBV7-2|-|TRBJ1-2
CASSLAGGNYGYTF
TGTGCCAGCAGCTTAGCGGGGGGTAACTATGGCTACACCTTC
>-|TRBV11-2|-|TRBJ2-2
CASSLEVNPTGELFF
TGTGCCAGCAGCTTAGAGGTTAACCCGACCGGGGAGCTGTTTTTT
>-|TRBV5-1|TRBD2|TRBJ2-1
CASSLGREGNEQFF
TGCGCCAGCAGTTTAGGCCGGGAGGGTAATGAGCAGTTCTTC
>-|TRBV5-1|-|TRBJ2-7
CASSRSGTYYEQYF
TGCGCCAGCAGCCGAAGTGGGACCTACTACGAGCAGTACTTC
>-|TRBV28|TRBD2|TRBJ2-1
CASSLWGLGSRNEQFF
TGTGCCAGCAGTTTATGGGGACTAGGGTCGCGCAATGAGCAGTTCTTC
>-|TRBV29-1|-|TRBJ2-5
CSATRPLNQETQYF
TGCAGCGCTACCAGACCGTTGAATCAAGAGACCCAGTACTTC